The rows below give T cell receptor beta chains drawn from one sample of a study of T cell responses to AZD1222 COVID-19 vaccine. Libraries were prepared by immunoSEQ multiplex PCR; TCRdb keeps only in-frame clonotypes and omits some of them. The data contain over 110,000 clones, approximately 90% of them singletons. This sample comprised peripheral blood, obtained on day 0 of AZD1222 vaccination. These receptors were obtained from an adult in good health. Both conserved end residues are part of each CDR3. D genes are given only for firm matches. Not every row has a clone size; where given, it reads once, few, many or a size class.

cdr3_length j_call d_call v_call clone_size cdr3_aa cdr3_nt
13 TRBJ2-3 TRBD1 TRBV10-3 - CATTGGSTDTQYF TGTGCCACTACAGGGGGAAGCACAGATACGCAGTATTTT
12 TRBJ1-4 TRBD1 TRBV29-1 - CSVEDRATKLFF TGCAGCGTTGAGGACAGGGCAACAAAACTGTTTTTT
16 TRBJ2-5 - TRBV18 once CASSPPGGTRAETQYF TGTGCCAGCTCACCACCTGGGGGGACGAGGGCAGAGACCCAGTACTTC
15 TRBJ2-1 TRBD2 TRBV5-5 - CASSTEVGTTNEQFF TGTGCCAGCAGCACGGAGGTCGGGACTACCAATGAGCAGTTCTTC
13 TRBJ1-1 - TRBV11-2 - CASSLGTNTEAFF TGTGCCAGCAGCTTAGGAACGAACACTGAAGCTTTCTTT
16 TRBJ1-2 TRBD1 TRBV10-3 - CAIRGGQEVYGYGYTF TGTGCCATCAGGGGAGGACAGGAGGTTTATGGCTATGGCTACACCTTC
14 TRBJ2-6 - TRBV14 - CASGAASGANVLTF TGTGCCAGCGGTGCTGCCTCTGGGGCCAACGTCCTGACTTTC
14 TRBJ1-6 - TRBV6-5 - CASSSGPYNSPLHF TGTGCCAGCAGCTCAGGGCCCTATAATTCACCCCTCCACTTT
14 TRBJ2-7 TRBD2 TRBV28 - CASSPSGRTYEQYF TGTGCCAGCAGTCCTAGCGGGAGGACCTACGAGCAGTACTTC
15 TRBJ2-2 - TRBV5-1 - CASSLDRADTGELFF TGCGCCAGCAGCTTGGACAGGGCGGACACCGGGGAGCTGTTTTTT
12 TRBJ1-2 - TRBV24-1 - CATSDWGNGYTF TGTGCCACCAGTGATTGGGGTAATGGCTACACCTTC
16 TRBJ2-3 - TRBV5-6 once CASSVPGRWLMDTQYF TGTGCCAGCAGCGTTCCGGGACGCTGGCTGATGGATACGCAGTATTTT
13 TRBJ1-1 - TRBV27 - CASSFRRYTEAFF TGTGCCAGCAGTTTCCGTAGGTACACTGAAGCTTTCTTT
19 TRBJ2-1 - TRBV27 - CASSLPTRRGVRPYNEQFF TGTGCCAGCAGTTTACCGACTAGGAGGGGAGTGAGGCCCTACAATGAGCAGTTCTTC
13 TRBJ1-1 - TRBV9 - CASSVSSNTEAFF TGTGCCAGCAGCGTATCATCGAACACTGAAGCTTTCTTT
11 TRBJ1-2 - TRBV6-6 - CASAGVFGYTF TGTGCCAGCGCAGGGGTTTTTGGCTACACCTTC
13 TRBJ2-3 - TRBV29-1 - CSVESQGTDTQYF TGCAGCGTTGAAAGCCAGGGGACAGATACGCAGTATTTT
16 TRBJ2-1 TRBD2 TRBV14 - CASSPYGLAGGWEQFF TGTGCCAGCAGCCCCTATGGACTAGCGGGAGGGTGGGAGCAGTTCTTC
11 TRBJ2-7 - TRBV28 - CAITVAYEQYF TGTGCCATCACAGTAGCCTACGAGCAGTACTTC
16 TRBJ2-3 TRBD2 TRBV19 - CASSTGLLAGAGTQYF TGTGCCAGTAGTACGGGTTTACTAGCGGGAGCTGGTACGCAGTATTTT
11 TRBJ2-5 - TRBV7-9 - CASSFAETQYF TGTGCCAGCAGCTTCGCGGAGACCCAGTACTTC
14 TRBJ2-3 - TRBV5-1 - CASSSGPSTDTQYF TGCGCCAGCAGCTCGGGACCCAGCACAGATACGCAGTATTTT
16 TRBJ1-1 - TRBV5-5 - CASSLVPGDLNTEAFF TGTGCCAGCAGCTTGGTGCCAGGAGACCTGAACACTGAAGCTTTCTTT
13 TRBJ1-1 - TRBV5-1 - CASSLDDSTEAFF TGCGCCAGCAGCTTAGATGACAGCACTGAAGCTTTCTTT
14 TRBJ1-1 - TRBV29-1 - CSVEVSGGGTEAFF TGCAGCGTTGAAGTGTCGGGGGGCGGAACTGAAGCTTTCTTT
13 TRBJ2-1 - TRBV9 - CASSVWGNNEQFF TGTGCCAGCAGCGTATGGGGGAACAATGAGCAGTTCTTC
17 TRBJ2-7 - TRBV27 - CASSLSRVRERFYEQYF TGTGCCAGCAGTTTATCGAGGGTTCGGGAACGGTTCTACGAGCAGTACTTC
15 TRBJ1-5 - TRBV6-5 - CASRTGPGDHQPQHF TGTGCCAGCAGGACGGGGCCAGGGGATCATCAGCCCCAGCATTTT
13 TRBJ1-1 - TRBV3-1/TRBV3-2 once CAGPEGRVREAFF TGTGCCGGCCCGGAGGGACGGGTCCGTGAAGCTTTCTTT
14 TRBJ1-2 - TRBV11-3 - CASSRGRQTYGYTF TGTGCCAGCAGCCGAGGCAGACAGACCTATGGCTACACCTTC
12 TRBJ2-1 - TRBV28 - CASMGRDNEQFF TGTGCCAGCATGGGCCGGGACAATGAGCAGTTCTTC
14 TRBJ1-1 - TRBV30 - CAWSHRVPNTEAFF TGTGCCTGGAGCCACAGGGTCCCGAACACTGAAGCTTTCTTT
14 TRBJ2-1 TRBD1 TRBV6-5 - CASSGTGIWDEQFF TGTGCCAGCAGCGGGACAGGGATCTGGGATGAGCAGTTCTTC
15 TRBJ2-1 TRBD2 TRBV19 - CASSIGLAGYNEQFF TGTGCCAGTAGTATTGGACTAGCGGGGTACAATGAGCAGTTCTTC
14 TRBJ1-5 - TRBV12-5 once CASGLGGIGQPQHF TGTGCTAGTGGTTTGGGGGGAATCGGGCAGCCCCAGCATTTT
17 TRBJ2-3 TRBD1 TRBV18 - CASSPPTGALYTDTQYF TGTGCCAGCTCACCACCGACAGGGGCCCTCTACACAGATACGCAGTATTTT
13 TRBJ2-5 - TRBV2 - CASNGQPEETQYF TGTGCCAGCAATGGACAGCCGGAAGAGACCCAGTACTTC
15 TRBJ2-3 - TRBV24-1 - CATSDASVITDTQYF TGTGCCACCAGTGATGCTAGCGTCATCACAGATACGCAGTATTTT
10 TRBJ2-3 - TRBV30 - CALGPNTQYF TGTGCCCTAGGGCCCAATACGCAGTATTTT
16 TRBJ1-1 - TRBV12-5 - CASGFFPRGVNTEAFF TGTGCTAGTGGTTTTTTCCCCCGTGGCGTGAACACTGAAGCTTTCTTT
15 TRBJ1-1 - TRBV4-2 - CASGGGQTLNTEAFF TGTGCCAGCGGCGGGGGGCAAACTTTGAACACTGAAGCTTTCTTT
15 TRBJ1-2 - TRBV14 few CASSQTGGPIYGYTF TGTGCCAGCAGCCAAACAGGAGGTCCGATTTATGGCTACACCTTC
16 TRBJ1-1 - TRBV2 - CASSEVAIEAGTEAFF TGTGCCAGCAGTGAGGTTGCTATCGAGGCGGGTACTGAAGCTTTCTTT
14 TRBJ2-5 - TRBV2 - CASSNVGIQETQYF TGTGCCAGCAGTAATGTGGGCATCCAAGAGACCCAGTACTTC
16 TRBJ2-2 - TRBV5-6 once CASSLGRGFNTGELFF TGTGCCAGCAGCTTGGGTAGGGGGTTTAACACCGGGGAGCTGTTTTTT
11 TRBJ2-7 - TRBV21-1 - CASSNNYEQYF TGTGCCAGCAGCAACAACTACGAGCAGTACTTC
12 TRBJ1-1 - TRBV19 - CASAPGNTEAFF TGTGCCAGTGCCCCGGGGAACACTGAAGCTTTCTTT
13 TRBJ2-5 - TRBV6-5 - CASAGTFGKTQYF TGTGCCAGCGCCGGGACTTTCGGGAAGACCCAGTACTTC
12 TRBJ2-3 - TRBV6-6 - CASSPGAGTQYF TGTGCCAGCAGCCCGGGGGCCGGTACGCAGTATTTT
15 TRBJ1-1 - TRBV11-3 - CASSHPRAGTAEAFF TGTGCCAGCAGCCACCCGAGGGCAGGGACTGCTGAAGCTTTCTTT
13 TRBJ1-1 - TRBV10-3 once CAIRTGVGTEAFF TGTGCCATCCGAACGGGGGTAGGCACTGAAGCTTTCTTT
13 TRBJ2-5 - TRBV5-8 - CASPGWYQETQYF TGTGCCAGCCCCGGCTGGTACCAAGAGACCCAGTACTTC